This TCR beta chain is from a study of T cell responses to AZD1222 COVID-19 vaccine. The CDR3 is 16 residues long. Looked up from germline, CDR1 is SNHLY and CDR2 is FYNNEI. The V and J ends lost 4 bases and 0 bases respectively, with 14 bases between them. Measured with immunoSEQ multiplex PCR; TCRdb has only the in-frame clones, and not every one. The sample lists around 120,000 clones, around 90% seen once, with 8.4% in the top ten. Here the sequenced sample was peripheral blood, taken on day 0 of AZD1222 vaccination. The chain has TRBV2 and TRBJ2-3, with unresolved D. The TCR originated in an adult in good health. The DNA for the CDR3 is TGTGCCAGCAGTGTCGGCCTTTCAACTAGCACAGATACGCAGTATTTT. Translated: CASSVGLSTSTDTQYF.